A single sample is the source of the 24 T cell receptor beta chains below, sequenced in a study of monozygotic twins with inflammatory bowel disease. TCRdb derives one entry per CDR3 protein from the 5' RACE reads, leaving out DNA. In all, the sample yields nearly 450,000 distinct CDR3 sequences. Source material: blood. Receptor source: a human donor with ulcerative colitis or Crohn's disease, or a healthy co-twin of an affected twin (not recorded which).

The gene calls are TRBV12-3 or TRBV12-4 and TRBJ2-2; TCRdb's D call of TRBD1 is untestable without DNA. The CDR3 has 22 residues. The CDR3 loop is CASSLDRGLTGGDRANTGELFF.

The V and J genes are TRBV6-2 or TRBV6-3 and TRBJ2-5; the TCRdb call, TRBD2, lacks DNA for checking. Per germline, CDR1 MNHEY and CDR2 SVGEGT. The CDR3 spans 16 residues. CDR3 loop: CASSYSSIRGGETQYF.

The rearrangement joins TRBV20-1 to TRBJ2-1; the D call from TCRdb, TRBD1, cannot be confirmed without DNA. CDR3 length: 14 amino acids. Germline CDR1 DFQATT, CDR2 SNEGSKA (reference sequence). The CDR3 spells CSALRQFMFNEQFF.

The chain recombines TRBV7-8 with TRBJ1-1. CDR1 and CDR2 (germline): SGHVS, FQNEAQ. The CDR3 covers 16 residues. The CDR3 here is CASSLASRMGNTEAFF.

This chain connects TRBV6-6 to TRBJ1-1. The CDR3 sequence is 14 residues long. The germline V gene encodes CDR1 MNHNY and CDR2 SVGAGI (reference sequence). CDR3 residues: CASSYRAPNTEAFF.

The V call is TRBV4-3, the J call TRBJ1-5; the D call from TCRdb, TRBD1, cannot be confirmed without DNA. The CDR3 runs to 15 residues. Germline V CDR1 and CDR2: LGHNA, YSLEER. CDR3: CASSQEGGPNQPRHF.

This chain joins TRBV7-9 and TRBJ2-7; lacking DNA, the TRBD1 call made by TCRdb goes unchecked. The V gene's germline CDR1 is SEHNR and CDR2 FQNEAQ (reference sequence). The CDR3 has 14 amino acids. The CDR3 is CASSLVAGGAEQYF.

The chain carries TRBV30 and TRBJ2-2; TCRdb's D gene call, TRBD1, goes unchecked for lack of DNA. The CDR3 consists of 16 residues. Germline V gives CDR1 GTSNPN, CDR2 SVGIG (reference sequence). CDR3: CAWSLTGGTERGELFF.

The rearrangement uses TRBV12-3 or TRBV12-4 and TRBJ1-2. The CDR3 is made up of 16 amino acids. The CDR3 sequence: CASSLAGEGRSYGYTF.

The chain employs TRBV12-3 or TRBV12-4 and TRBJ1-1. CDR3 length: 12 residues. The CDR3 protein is CASSLARDEAFF.

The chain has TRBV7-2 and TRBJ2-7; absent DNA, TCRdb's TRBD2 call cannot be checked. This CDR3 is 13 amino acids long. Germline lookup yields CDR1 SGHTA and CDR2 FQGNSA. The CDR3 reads CASSRMGPSGQYF.

This chain's CDR3 is CSVAYVGTLSYEQYF. The chain uses TRBV29-1 and TRBJ2-7; as DNA is missing, the TRBD2 call by TCRdb cannot be tested. CDR3 length: 15 amino acids. Germline CDR1 SQVTM, CDR2 ANQGSEA.

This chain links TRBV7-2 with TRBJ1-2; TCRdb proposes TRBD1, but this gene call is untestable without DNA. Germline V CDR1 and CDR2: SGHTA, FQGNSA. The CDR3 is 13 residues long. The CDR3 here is CASSLDINYGYTF.

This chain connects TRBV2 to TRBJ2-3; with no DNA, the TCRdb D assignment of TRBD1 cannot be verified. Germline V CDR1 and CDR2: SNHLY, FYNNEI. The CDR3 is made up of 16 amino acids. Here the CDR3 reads CASKSALGAFTDTQYF.

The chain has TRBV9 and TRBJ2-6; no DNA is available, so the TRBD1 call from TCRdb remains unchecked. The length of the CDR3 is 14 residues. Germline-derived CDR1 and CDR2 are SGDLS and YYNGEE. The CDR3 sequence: CARPDISGANVLTF.

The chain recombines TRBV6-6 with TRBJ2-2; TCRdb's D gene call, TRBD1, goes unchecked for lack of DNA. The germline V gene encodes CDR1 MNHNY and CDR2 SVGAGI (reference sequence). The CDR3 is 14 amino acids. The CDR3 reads CATNGGLNTGELFF.

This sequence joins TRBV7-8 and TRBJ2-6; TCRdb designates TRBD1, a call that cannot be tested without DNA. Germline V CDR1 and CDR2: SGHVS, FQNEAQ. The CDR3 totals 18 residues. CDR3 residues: CASSLGAVILSGANVLTF.

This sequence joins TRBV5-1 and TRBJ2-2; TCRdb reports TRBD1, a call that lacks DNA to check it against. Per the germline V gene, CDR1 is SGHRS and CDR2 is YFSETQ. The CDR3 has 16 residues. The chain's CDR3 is CASSLRQGQNTGELFF. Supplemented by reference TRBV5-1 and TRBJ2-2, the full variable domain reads KAGVTQTPRYLIKTRGQQVTLSCSPISGHRSVSWYQQTPGQGLQFLFEYFSETQRNKGNFPGRFSGRQFSNSRSEMNVSTLELGDSALYLCASSLRQGQNTGELFFGEGSRLTVL.

The CDR3 sequence: CSATLRGSVNTIYF. The chain is built from TRBV20-1 and TRBJ1-3; the D call of TRBD1 rests on TCRdb alone, since no DNA is present to check it. The CDR3 runs to 14 residues. CDR1 and CDR2 from the germline V gene are DFQATT and SNEGSKA (reference sequence).

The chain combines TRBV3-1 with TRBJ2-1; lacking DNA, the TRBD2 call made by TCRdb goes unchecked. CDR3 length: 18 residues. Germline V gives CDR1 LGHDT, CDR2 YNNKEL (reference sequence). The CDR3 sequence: CASSPGLAGTSSYNEQFF.

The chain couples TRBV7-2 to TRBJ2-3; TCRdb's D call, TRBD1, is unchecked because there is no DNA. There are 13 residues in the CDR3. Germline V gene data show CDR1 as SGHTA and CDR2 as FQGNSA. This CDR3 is CASSPPGESTQYF.

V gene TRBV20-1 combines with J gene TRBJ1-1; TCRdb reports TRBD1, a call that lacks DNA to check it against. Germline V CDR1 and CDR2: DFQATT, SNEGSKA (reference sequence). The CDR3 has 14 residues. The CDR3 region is CSAYRDQGGTEAFF.

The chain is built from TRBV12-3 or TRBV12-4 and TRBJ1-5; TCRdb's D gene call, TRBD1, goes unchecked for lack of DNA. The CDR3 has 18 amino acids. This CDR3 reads CASSFRGQGARSNQPQHF.

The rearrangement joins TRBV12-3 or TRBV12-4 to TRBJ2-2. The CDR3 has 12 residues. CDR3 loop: CASSSRTGELFF.